This T cell receptor (beta chain) was recovered during a study of cytomegalovirus exposure and HLA in healthy donors (dated by TCRdb to the late 2010s). Regarding the research as a whole: According to an earlier analysis of a few hundred of the donors, about 190 million T cells yielded over 100 million unique TCR beta sequences and about 300 Gb of sequence data. An early release covering roughly 600 HLA-typed donors comprised 300 to 350 gigabases of sequencing data and tens of millions of unique TCR sequences. The genetic ancestry cluster associated with self-reported Caucasian donors included about four fifths of the roughly 360 genotyped donors. The study was designed to test whether signatures of past pathogen exposure could be identified by cataloging public T cell receptors. Using immunosequencing, the study profiled T cell repertoires from 666 subjects and related those repertoires to cytomegalovirus serostatus. In addition to the first cohort of roughly 670 subjects, a separate validation cohort of around 110 different subjects was used. To predict cytomegalovirus infection status, the study brought together high-throughput TCR immunosequencing, statistical association of individual TCRs with disease status, and machine learning. A later analysis re-examined previously published TCR beta repertoires from more than 550 donors and added high-resolution HLA genotyping to investigate patterns of TCR occurrence. The later analysis used no new phenotypic data to find candidate immune exposures, relying instead on TCR beta sequences and their occurrence across donors. An earlier analysis of approximately 500 of the donors applied high-throughput TCR beta sequencing to assess whether each TCR beta V gene segment acted as functional or pseudogenic. Donor age, sex, ethnicity and CMV serostatus were compiled together with the repertoire data. A later genetic analysis used genome-wide SNP genotypes for about three fifths of the 666 donors, treating that subset as a discovery cohort. Every discovery cohort repertoire had been produced on one sequencing platform. HLA typing included class I and class II loci at four-digit resolution. Typing coverage varied by locus: about 620-640 donors for A, B, C, DRB1 and DQB1; 522 for DQA1; more than 600 for DPA1; roughly 470 for DPB1. Roughly 5 DR-DQ haplotypes were handled as single units for association and clustering, since linkage in the cohort was strong. Across 398 genotyped donors of the cohort, an average of approximately 220,000 unique TCR beta nucleotide sequences per donor were sequenced, and approximately 17% of those sequences were non-productive. What the authors observed across the whole study: In a later analysis, HLA-associated TCR beta chains showed more clonal expansion and lower generation probabilities than non-associated chains that were equally common. The only immune exposure information available for the cohort was CMV serostatus. Some IMGT-functional V segments, including TRBV6-2 and TRBV6-3, could not be distinguished by the 87-base-pair reads and were therefore excluded. A later genetic analysis reported fewer N-insertions in productive TCRs among donors in an Asian-associated ancestry cluster than the roughly 670-donor mean. The classifier was reported to diagnose cytomegalovirus status with high specificity and sensitivity in both the original and validation cohorts. An association between a missense DCLRE1C variant and V-gene and J-gene trimming of TCR beta chains was found in a later genetic analysis and replicated in an independent cohort. A later analysis found that most CMV-associated TCR beta chains appeared HLA-restricted, with HLA associations seemingly driven largely by CMV exposure. Only TCR beta chains were sequenced in this cohort, and the absence of alpha or paired-chain data limited detectable features. Linkage disequilibrium might explain the correlated functional status among segregating V segments, but an unknown experimental factor could not be excluded. Most TCR sequences were observed very rarely across donors, whereas some public TCRs were present in many individuals. Specific HLA alleles were associated with over 15,000 TCR beta sequences at a false discovery rate of 0.05 in a later analysis. Roughly uniform sequencing depth across donors was assumed in presence/absence analyses, although this assumption may not hold. A further reported finding was that TCR beta sequences accurately predicted the HLA-A and HLA-B alleles for most subjects in the first cohort. A cluster of highly shared sequence variants was judged likely to be a technical artifact of the sequencing pipeline. The authors suggested that the approach could potentially be generalized to other disease states and immunological phenotypes. About 15 rarely observed V segments, including chromosome 9 orphons, were excluded from the earlier analysis of almost 600 of the donors because counts were too low. Because some donors lacked HLA typing at each locus, the association tests relied only on the typed subset. In vitro tests confirmed that a few of the cytomegalovirus-associated TCR beta chains recognize cytomegalovirus antigens. When HLA alleles, especially DR and DQ, strongly co-occurred, TCR associations were difficult to assign to individual alleles. In a later analysis, the rate of TCR association differed among HLA loci, with DRB1 alleles having the most associated TCRs and HLA-C alleles having the fewest. An earlier analysis of some 590 of the donors showed that most TCR beta V segments appeared in productive rearrangements either about 87% or about 30% of the time, which broadly matched IMGT annotations. A later analysis reported that several top co-occurrence clusters appeared linked to parvovirus B19, influenza, CMV and Epstein-Barr virus. In the study, around 160 TCR beta chains were listed as associated with cytomegalovirus.

In total, approximately 610 healthy bone marrow donors made up the cohort. All cohort members were sampled while nominally healthy, although unrecorded immune exposures were likely present. The donor tested CMV seronegative, placing the donor among the 350 or so seronegative members of the cohort. A peripheral blood sample was provided by each donor, and peripheral blood mononuclear cells were used for TCR beta sequencing. Genomic DNA extraction from the blood cell samples was performed with the Qiagen DNeasy Blood Extraction Kit. The library was generated by the immunoSEQ multiplex PCR assay. For the multiplex PCR, a mixture combining 60 forward primers for TCR Vbeta segments and 13 reverse primers for TCR Jbeta segments was used. The CDR3 region of rearranged TCR beta genes was amplified from genomic DNA with a multiplex PCR assay. Amplified TCR beta libraries were sequenced as 87-base-pair reads on the Illumina HiSeq System. Processing in the source paper ran as follows. Across the 700 or so repertoires, a later analysis counted 60 million to 90 million unique TCR beta chains, roughly 11 million of which were shared by at least two donors. A nearest-neighbor algorithm error-corrected the raw reads and collapsed the reads into unique sequences, merging closely related sequences to remove PCR and sequencing errors. V, D and J gene segments were assigned by aligning CDR3 sequences to IMGT reference sequences. For a sequence to be retained, a match of at least six nucleotides to both a V gene segment and a J gene segment was required. A rearrangement was called productive if the CDR3 had no stop codons and remained in frame with V and J, and every other rearrangement was called non-productive. Following IMGT convention, CDR3 was defined as the stretch from the second conserved V-encoded cysteine up to the conserved J-encoded phenylalanine. The earlier analysis of 587 of the donors excluded any sequence lacking an unambiguous match to a single V gene segment. An earlier analysis of around 600 of the donors classified V segments as functional when productive rearrangements were above 56.7% and as segregating when the standard deviation between donors was above 5%. A statistical classification framework was built for diagnosing cytomegalovirus status from the catalog of TCR beta chain sequences. In a later analysis, TCR nucleotide sequences were compared against IMGT/GENE-DB human TR gene sequences so that V and J genes could be assigned. In a later analysis, CDR3 sequences and most-parsimonious VDJ recombination scenarios were assigned using the TCRdist pipeline. A later analysis defined each TCR beta chain by its CDR3 amino acid sequence plus V-gene family, and excluded reads lacking a unique V-gene family. As a way to deal with suspected cross-contamination and a sequencing artifact, a later analysis dropped approximately 570 nucleotide sequences that were highly shared and had low generation probability. In a later analysis, a clonal expansion index for each public chain was calculated from normalized within-repertoire ranks of inferred template counts. Generation probabilities in a later analysis came from a VDJ recombination model fitted to out-of-frame rearrangements, and those results were checked against IGoR. In a later analysis, TCR-TCR, TCR-HLA and TCR-CMV co-occurrence was scored with hypergeometric tests, and a repertoire-size bias correction was applied to TCR pairs. To estimate false discovery rates, a later analysis permuted the HLA or CMV assignments 20 times. In a later analysis, co-occurring TCRs were grouped using DBSCAN, with TCRdist sequence similarity added in when clustering inside HLA-allele-positive subsets. Repertoires with fewer than 30,000 or more than 120,000 public chains were left out of co-occurrence clustering, as were about 5 repertoires with anomalous nucleotide sharing. TCRdb obtained this table from immuneACCESS and retained in-frame rearrangements with V and J assigned. These tables miss some clones; where compared with another copy, unresolved V genes account for less than half of the shortfall, and the remainder is unexplained. D and trimming come from the DNA, and the V and J calls and clone size come from that table. The sample yields some 180,000 clones; over 75% were counted once. The ten most abundant clones make up less than 3.5% of the sample.

Details on this clone: It lacks a known antigen. No qualities accompany the bases; no much larger clone lies one base away.

The germline V end is reduced by 10 bases and the J end by 2 bases; junction bases left unmatched: 10. Per the germline V gene, MDHEN is the CDR1 and SYDVKM is the CDR2. Including the terminal cysteine and phenylalanine, the CDR3 comprises 15 residues. The retained sequence is limited to the CDR3, 45 bases, with the frame set at the first base. The source material was PBMCs. The V and J genes are TRBV28 and TRBJ2-5, and 10 bases in between align with TRBD1. The receptor was isolated from a woman in her 30s in good health and CMV-seronegative. The CDR3 region reads CATSYGTGAQETQYF. In nucleotide form, the sequence is TGTGCCACCTCCTATGGGACAGGGGCGCAAGAGACCCAGTACTTC.